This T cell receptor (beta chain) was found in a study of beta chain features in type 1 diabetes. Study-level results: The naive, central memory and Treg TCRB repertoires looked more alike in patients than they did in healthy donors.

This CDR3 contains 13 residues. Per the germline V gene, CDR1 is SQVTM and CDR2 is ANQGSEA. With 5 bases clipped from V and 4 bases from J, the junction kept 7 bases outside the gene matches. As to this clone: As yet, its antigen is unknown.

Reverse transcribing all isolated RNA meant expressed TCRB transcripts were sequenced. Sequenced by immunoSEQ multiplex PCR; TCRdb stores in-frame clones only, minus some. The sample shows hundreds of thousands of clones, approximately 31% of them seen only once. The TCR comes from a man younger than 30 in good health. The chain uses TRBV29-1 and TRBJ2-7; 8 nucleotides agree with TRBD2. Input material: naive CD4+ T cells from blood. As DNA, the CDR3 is TGCAGCGTTACAAGCGGGAGAGTTTACGAGCAGTACTTC. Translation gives CSVTSGRVYEQYF.